This entry lists 3 T cell receptor beta chains sequenced from one sample in a study of T-cell reconstitution after alpha-beta-depleted transplantation in children. Preparation of the TCRbeta library was carried out with unique molecular identifiers. Each CDR3 protein is one row after TCRdb ran MiXCR on the PCR reads. The profile shows hundreds of thousands of distinct CDR3 sequences, about 21% of them singletons. The sequences come from PBMCs, mostly from graft donor cells, collected 360 days after TCRalphabeta/CD19-depleted stem cell transplant. These receptors were collected from a boy under two years old who had a stem cell transplant for acute myeloid leukemia, so the T cells may come from the graft donor.

This clonotype was recorded at least ten times. The V call is TRBV4-1, the J call TRBJ2-7; 9 positions agree with TRBD1. The CDR3 loop spans 16 amino acids. J gave up 2 bases and V 0 bases, and 5 bases lay outside the gene matches. Germline V gene sequence: CDR1 MGHRA, CDR2 YSYEKL. The CDR3 loop reads CASSQESGQGPYEQYV. DNA of the CDR3: TGCGCCAGCAGCCAAGAATCGGGACAGGGACCCTACGAGCAGTACGTC.

There are many counts of this clonotype. The chain is built from TRBV28 and TRBJ2-3; the D gene is possibly TRBD1 (6 bases). Germline V CDR1 and CDR2: MDHEN, SYDVKM. The V end was cut by 4 bases, the J end by 6 bases, with 8 bases between. This CDR3 is 12 amino acids long. The CDR3 DNA sequence: TGTGCCAGCAGTTACGACAGGGATACGCAGTATTTT. This translates into CASSYDRDTQYF.

This clonotype was seen ten or more times. This rearrangement joins TRBV25-1 to TRBJ2-5; no clear D gene. Germline CDR1 is MGHDK and CDR2 is SYGVNS. This CDR3 is built from 14 residues. The V end lost 6 bases, the J end lost 3 bases, and 14 bases lay between the germline ends. The CDR3 sequence is CASRGQTTKETQYF. CDR3 sequence (DNA): TGTGCCAGCAGAGGTCAGACGACGAAAGAGACCCAGTACTTC.